These T cell receptor beta chains were read from a single sample in a study of cytomegalovirus exposure and HLA in healthy donors. Sequenced by immunoSEQ multiplex PCR; TCRdb stores in-frame clones only, minus some. The table includes 150,000 to 170,000 clones, around 75% detected once. The sequenced material came from PBMCs. The receptors stem from a man between 25 and 39 years old in good health and CMV-seropositive. Both conserved end residues are part of each CDR3. Each record gives: J gene, clone size, V gene, D gene, CDR3 protein, CDR3 DNA. The D gene is left open where the match is weak. The size field is filled for only some rows; it gives once, few, many or a size class.

>TRBJ1-5|NA|TRBV27|TRBD1
CASSSSRTGNNQPQHF
TGTGCCAGCAGTTCCTCAAGGACAGGGAACAATCAGCCCCAGCATTTT
>TRBJ2-7|NA|TRBV9|TRBD1
CASSETGGEQYF
TGTGCCAGCAGCGAGACAGGGGGCGAGCAGTACTTC
>TRBJ1-1|NA|TRBV4-2|NA
CASSQRQENTEAFF
TGTGCCAGCAGCCAACGCCAGGAGAACACTGAAGCTTTCTTT
>TRBJ2-3|NA|TRBV30|NA
CAWTRGDTQYF
TGTGCCTGGACCCGGGGGGATACGCAGTATTTT
>TRBJ2-3|few|TRBV30|TRBD2
CALLAGGGDTQYF
TGTGCCTTACTAGCGGGAGGTGGAGATACGCAGTATTTT
>TRBJ2-1|NA|TRBV27|TRBD1
CASSSQGIEQFF
TGTGCCAGCAGTTCACAGGGGATTGAGCAGTTCTTC
>TRBJ2-7|NA|TRBV2|TRBD1
CASSTRDRDEQYF
TGTGCCAGCAGTACCCGGGACAGGGACGAGCAGTACTTC
>TRBJ1-1|NA|TRBV19|TRBD1
CASTGTGGVNTEAFF
TGTGCCAGTACCGGGACAGGGGGAGTGAACACTGAAGCTTTCTTT
>TRBJ1-2|NA|TRBV27|NA
CASSSQMSPQVYGYTF
TGTGCCAGCAGTTCGCAGATGTCCCCACAAGTCTATGGCTACACCTTC
>TRBJ1-4|NA|TRBV4-1|NA
CASSQVGEGNEKLFF
TGCGCCAGCAGCCAAGTTGGGGAGGGGAATGAAAAACTGTTTTTT
>TRBJ2-1|NA|TRBV7-6|TRBD1
CASSRGQSSYNEQFF
TGTGCCAGCAGCCGGGGACAGAGCTCCTACAATGAGCAGTTCTTC
>TRBJ2-5|NA|TRBV2|NA
CAGSEIVETQYF
TGTGCCGGCAGTGAAATAGTAGAGACCCAGTACTTC
>TRBJ2-7|NA|TRBV10-3|TRBD1
CATERGQGGNYEQYF
TGTGCCACCGAGAGGGGACAGGGGGGAAACTACGAGCAGTACTTC
>TRBJ2-5|NA|TRBV5-4|NA
CASSLAGVYWETQYF
TGTGCCAGCAGCTTGGCAGGGGTCTACTGGGAGACCCAGTACTTC
>TRBJ1-1|NA|TRBV29-1|NA
CSVPTTGGMNTEAFF
TGCAGCGTACCCACTACTGGGGGCATGAACACTGAAGCTTTCTTT
>TRBJ1-2|few|TRBV4-3|NA
CASSQDGGVSYGYTF
TGCGCCAGCAGCCAAGATGGGGGGGTGAGCTATGGCTACACCTTC
>TRBJ2-1|NA|TRBV7-3|TRBD2
CASSFSGRAGNEQFF
TGTGCCAGCAGCTTTAGCGGGAGGGCGGGTAATGAGCAGTTCTTC
>TRBJ2-1|NA|TRBV5-1|TRBD2
CASSVGTSGRINEQFF
TGCGCCAGCAGCGTCGGGACTAGCGGGAGAATAAATGAGCAGTTCTTC
>TRBJ2-3|NA|TRBV9|NA
CASSGILGTGPDTQYF
TGTGCCAGCAGCGGTATACTTGGTACAGGGCCAGATACGCAGTATTTT